This T cell receptor (beta chain) originates from a study of identical twins. A few counts support this clonotype. MiXCR, run by TCRdb on the 5' RACE reads, gives a single entry per CDR3 protein. The sample lists some 570,000 distinct CDR3 sequences; approximately 20% were seen once. Germline CDR1 and CDR2: SGHRS and YFSETQ. This CDR3 has 17 residues. Trimming removed 6 bases from V and 8 bases from J; junction bases left unmatched: 15. A further study also used this sample, focusing on yellow fever vaccine responses in identical twins.

This clonotype was obtained from a woman between 18 and 29 years old in good health. V and J are TRBV5-1 and TRBJ2-1; 12 bases match TRBD2. The sample consisted of CD4+ T cells sorted from blood. The CDR3 nucleotides read TGCGCCAGCAACATAAGAAAGACTAGCGGGAGTTTTGATGAGCAGTTCTTC. Translated: CASNIRKTSGSFDEQFF.